Shown below are 16 T cell receptor beta chains from a single sample sequenced in a study of T-cell memory formation after mild COVID-19. TCRdb called the 5' RACE reads again in MiXCR, with one record for every CDR3 protein. This table has fewer than 200,000 distinct CDR3 sequences, approximately 18% appearing once. The sequencing input was PBMCs or a T cell subset sorted from them (not recorded which). Receptor source: a man aged 18 to 29 who had mild COVID-19 (a few samples of this study predate the infection). Cell type and time point are not known.

The chain carries TRBV7-9 and TRBJ2-2; TRBD2 is a possible D gene (6 bases). V was trimmed by 6 bases and J by 1 base, leaving 15 bases between them. The CDR3 loop spans 16 amino acids. The germline V gene encodes CDR1 SEHNR and CDR2 FQNEAQ (reference sequence). CDR3 in amino acids: CASRAGRRENTGELFF. The CDR3, as DNA: TGTGCCAGCAGGGCGGGACGGCGGGAGAACACCGGGGAGCTGTTTTTT.

The chain couples TRBV6-1 to TRBJ1-2; 8 positions match TRBD1. This CDR3 region has 16 residues. CDR1 is MNHNS and CDR2 is SASEGT in the germline V gene. J lost 3 bases, V lost 2 bases, and 8 bases had no gene match. CDR3 sequence: CASSEFLNRGDYGYTF. CDR3 bases: TGTGCCAGCAGTGAATTTCTGAACAGGGGGGACTATGGCTACACCTTC.

This clonotype was picked up a small number of times. This chain connects TRBV6-5 to TRBJ1-1; 8 nucleotides match TRBD1. The CDR3 consists of 16 residues. V was clipped by 5 bases and J by 5 bases; unmatched bases: 13. Germline CDR1 reads MNHEY; CDR2 reads SVGAGI. CDR3 DNA: TGTGCCAGCAGTCCCACCACCGGGACAGGAAGGACTGAAGCTTTCTTT. Its translation is CASSPTTGTGRTEAFF.

Many counts were recorded for this clonotype. CDR3 bases: TGCGCCAGCAGCGGAGACGGGTTCAGAGAGGCAGATACGCAGTATTTT. It codes for CASSGDGFREADTQYF. This chain connects TRBV4-1 to TRBJ2-3; no reliable D call. The CDR3 spans 16 residues. Germline CDR1 is MGHRA and CDR2 is YSYEKL. The V gene lost 5 bases and the J gene lost 4 bases, with 19 bases spanning the gap.

This chain links TRBV11-1 with TRBJ2-2, with no clear D. Germline values: CDR1 SGHAT, CDR2 FQDESV (reference sequence). V shed 1 base and J shed 6 bases, with 9 bases lying between them. This CDR3 region has 14 residues. CDR3 sequence: CASSLGPAPGELFF. The DNA for the CDR3 is TGTGCCAGCAGCTTAGGGCCGGCTCCCGGGGAGCTGTTTTTT.

This clonotype was counted between two and nine times. This may come from a read error, since a much larger clone is one base off. The chain couples TRBV5-1 to TRBJ2-2, with TRBD1 as a possible D gene (6 bases). The CDR3 spans 14 residues. Trimming stripped 4 bases from V and 1 base from J, with 8 bases between. Germline V CDR1 and CDR2: SGHRS, YFSETQ. The CDR3 sequence: CASSVGQNTGELFF. CDR3 coding DNA: TGCGCCAGCAGCGTGGGACAGAACACCGGGGAGCTGTTTTTT.

J is TRBJ1-1 and V is TRBV18; D uncertain. From germline, CDR1 is KGHSH and CDR2 LQKENI. This CDR3 has 18 residues. Trimming took off 4 bases at V and 3 bases at J, with 24 bases between the two ends. The CDR3 DNA is TGTGCCAGCTCACTCTCTCGGGGTAGGGATTCCTTTTACACTGAAGCTTTCTTT. Translating it yields CASSLSRGRDSFYTEAFF.

The chain employs TRBV6-5 and TRBJ1-2; 8 bases map to TRBD1. With V trimmed by 4 bases and J by 6 bases, 10 bases remained unmatched. Germline CDR1 and CDR2: MNHEY and SVGAGI. The CDR3 has 15 amino acids. The CDR3 here is CASSSDRDRIHGYTF. CDR3 nucleotides: TGTGCCAGCAGTTCCGACCGGGACAGGATCCATGGCTACACCTTC.

This clonotype was picked up a small number of times. The rearrangement uses TRBV2 and TRBJ2-3, with no clear D. Trimming stripped 0 bases from V and 6 bases from J, with 7 bases between. CDR3 length: 13 residues. Germline-derived CDR1 and CDR2 are SNHLY and FYNNEI. CDR3 sequence: CASSEAPRDTQYF. The CDR3 region has the DNA TGTGCCAGCAGTGAAGCGCCGCGGGATACGCAGTATTTT.

This clonotype was recorded many times. The chain has TRBV20-1 and TRBJ2-7; 9 bases align to TRBD2. Unmatched junction bases numbered 6, after V lost 3 bases and J lost 6 bases. The CDR3 is made up of 13 amino acids. Germline loops: CDR1 DFQATT, CDR2 SNEGSKA (reference sequence). The CDR3 reads CSASLAGFVEQYF. In DNA, the CDR3 is TGCAGTGCTAGCCTAGCGGGGTTTGTCGAGCAGTACTTC.

Comments on this clonotype: A read error may account for a junction end that differs from germline. The V call is TRBV7-6, the J call TRBJ2-7, with a possible D match to TRBD1 (5 bases). The CDR3 has 14 amino acids. Germline V gene lookup returns CDR1 SGHVS and CDR2 FNYEAQ. The CDR3 bases are TGTGCCAGCAGCTTAGGGGGCACGTCCTATGAGCAGTACTTC. It is translated as CASSLGGTSYEQYF.

A few counts support this clonotype. The chain employs TRBV2 and TRBJ2-2; D not certain. Germline CDR1 SNHLY, CDR2 FYNNEI. The CDR3 is 11 amino acids. Trimming stripped 7 bases from V and 7 bases from J, with 7 bases between. The CDR3 DNA is TGTGCCAGCAAGACTTACGGGGAGCTGTTTTTT. It yields the protein CASKTYGELFF. Based on the CDR3 plus reference TRBV2 and TRBJ2-2, the full variable domain is EPEVTQTPSHQVTQMGQEVILRCVPISNHLYFYWYRQILGQKVEFLVSFYNNEISEKSEIFDDQFSVERPDGSNFTLKIRSTKLEDSAMYFCASKTYGELFFGEGSRLTVL.

This clonotype was detected only a few times. The rearrangement uses TRBV2 and TRBJ2-2; D is undetermined. Trimming removed 1 base from V and 3 bases from J, with 3 bases in between. The length of the CDR3 is 13 residues. CDR1 and CDR2 (germline): SNHLY, FYNNEI. CDR3 loop: CASSEGHTGELFF. Here the CDR3 DNA reads TGTGCCAGCAGTGAAGGACACACCGGGGAGCTGTTTTTT.

J is TRBJ2-3 and V is TRBV11-2, with 8 bases matching TRBD1. Germline V gene data show CDR1 as SGHAT and CDR2 as FQNNGV. Trimming removed 2 bases from V and 6 bases from J; junction bases left unmatched: 7. The CDR3 totals 15 residues. CDR3 sequence: CASSLQGAISDTQYF. As DNA, the CDR3 is TGTGCCAGCAGCTTACAGGGGGCTATTTCGGATACGCAGTATTTT.

This clonotype was seen more than once but under ten times. The chain combines TRBV12-3 or TRBV12-4 with TRBJ2-3; no clear D. This CDR3 has 14 residues. V was trimmed by 0 bases and J by 2 bases, leaving 6 bases between them. The CDR3 loop is CASSLAFTTDTQYF. The CDR3 DNA follows: TGTGCCAGCAGTTTAGCGTTTACCACAGATACGCAGTATTTT.

This clonotype was seen a handful of times. The V gene is TRBV20-1, the J gene TRBJ1-2; no definite D call. V lost 5 bases and J lost 7, with 23 bases in between. Germline V gives CDR1 DFQATT, CDR2 SNEGSKA (reference sequence). This CDR3 spans 15 amino acids. This CDR3 reads CSAPVMLSNEGGYTF. DNA for the CDR3: TGCAGTGCTCCTGTTATGTTGTCAAACGAGGGTGGCTACACCTTC.